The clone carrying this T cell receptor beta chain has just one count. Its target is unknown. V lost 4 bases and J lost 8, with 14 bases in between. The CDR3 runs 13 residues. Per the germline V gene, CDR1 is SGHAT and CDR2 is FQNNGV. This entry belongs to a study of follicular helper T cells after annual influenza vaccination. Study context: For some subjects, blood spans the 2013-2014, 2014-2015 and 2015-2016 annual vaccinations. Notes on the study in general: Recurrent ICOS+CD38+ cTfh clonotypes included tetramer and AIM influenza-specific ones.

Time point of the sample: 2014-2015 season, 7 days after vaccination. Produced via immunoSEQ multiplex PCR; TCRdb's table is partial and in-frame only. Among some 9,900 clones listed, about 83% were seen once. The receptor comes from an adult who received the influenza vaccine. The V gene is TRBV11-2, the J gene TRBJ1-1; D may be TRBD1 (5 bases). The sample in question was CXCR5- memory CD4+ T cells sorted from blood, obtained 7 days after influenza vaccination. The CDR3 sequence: CASSSSRGAEAFF. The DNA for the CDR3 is TGTGCCAGCAGCTCCTCGAGAGGGGCCGAAGCTTTCTTT. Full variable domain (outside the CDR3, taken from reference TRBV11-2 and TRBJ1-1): EAGVAQSPRYKIIEKRQSVAFWCNPISGHATLYWYQQILGQGPKLLIQFQNNGVVDDSQLPKDRFSAERLKGVDSTLKIQPAKLEDSAVYLCASSSSRGAEAFFGQGTRLTVV.